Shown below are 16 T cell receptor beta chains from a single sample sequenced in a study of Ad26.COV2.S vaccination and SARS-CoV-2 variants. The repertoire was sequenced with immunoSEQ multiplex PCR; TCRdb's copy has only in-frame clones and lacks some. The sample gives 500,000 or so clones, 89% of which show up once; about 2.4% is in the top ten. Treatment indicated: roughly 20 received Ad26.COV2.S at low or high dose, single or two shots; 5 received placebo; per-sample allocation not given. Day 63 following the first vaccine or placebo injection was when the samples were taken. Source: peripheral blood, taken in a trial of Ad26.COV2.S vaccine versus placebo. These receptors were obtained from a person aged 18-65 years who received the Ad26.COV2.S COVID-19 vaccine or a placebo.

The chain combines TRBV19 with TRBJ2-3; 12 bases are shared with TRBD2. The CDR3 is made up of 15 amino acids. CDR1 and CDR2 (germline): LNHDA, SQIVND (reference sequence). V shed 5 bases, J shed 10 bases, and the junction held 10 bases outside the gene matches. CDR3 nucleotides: TGTGCCAGTAGTCTTCGGACTAGCGGGGCGTCCGCGCAGTATTTT. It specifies CASSLRTSGASAQYF.

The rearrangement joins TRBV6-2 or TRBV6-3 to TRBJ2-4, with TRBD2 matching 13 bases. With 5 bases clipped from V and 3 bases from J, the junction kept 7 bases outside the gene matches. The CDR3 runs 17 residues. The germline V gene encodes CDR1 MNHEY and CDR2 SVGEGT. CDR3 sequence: CASSHRGLAGDKNIQYF. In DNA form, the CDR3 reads TGTGCCAGCAGTCACCGCGGACTAGCGGGGGACAAAAACATTCAGTACTTC.

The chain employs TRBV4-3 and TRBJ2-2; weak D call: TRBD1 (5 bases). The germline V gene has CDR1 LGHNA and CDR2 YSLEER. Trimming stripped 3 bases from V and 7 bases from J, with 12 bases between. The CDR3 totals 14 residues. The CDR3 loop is CASSHEEDSGELFF. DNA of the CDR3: TGCGCCAGCAGCCACGAAGAAGACAGCGGGGAGCTGTTTTTT.

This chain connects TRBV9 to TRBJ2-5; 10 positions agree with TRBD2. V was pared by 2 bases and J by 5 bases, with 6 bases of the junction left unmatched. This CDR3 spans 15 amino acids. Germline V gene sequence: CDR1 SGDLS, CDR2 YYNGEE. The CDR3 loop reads CASSVRAGGPETQYF. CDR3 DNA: TGTGCCAGCAGCGTGAGAGCGGGGGGGCCGGAGACCCAGTACTTC.

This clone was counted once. CDR3 nucleotide sequence: TGTGCCAGCAGTTTTCAGAATTCACCCCTCCACTTT. Translating gives CASSFQNSPLHF. The J gene is TRBJ1-6, the V gene TRBV12-3 or TRBV12-4; D remains ambiguous. Trimming removed 3 bases at V and 7 bases at J, with 4 bases between. The CDR3 covers 12 residues.

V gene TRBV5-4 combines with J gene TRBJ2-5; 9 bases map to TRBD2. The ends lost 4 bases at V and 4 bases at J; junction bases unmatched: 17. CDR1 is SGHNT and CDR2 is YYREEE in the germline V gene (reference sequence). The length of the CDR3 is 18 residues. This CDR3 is CASSQRRGGAKVPETQYF. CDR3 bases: TGTGCCAGCAGCCAGAGGCGCGGGGGGGCCAAGGTCCCAGAGACCCAGTACTTC.

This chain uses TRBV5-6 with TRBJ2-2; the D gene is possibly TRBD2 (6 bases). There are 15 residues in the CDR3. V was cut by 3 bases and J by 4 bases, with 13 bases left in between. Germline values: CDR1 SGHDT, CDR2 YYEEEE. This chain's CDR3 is CASSSEGVSTGELFF. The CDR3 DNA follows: TGTGCCAGCAGCTCGGAGGGAGTGAGCACCGGGGAGCTGTTTTTT.

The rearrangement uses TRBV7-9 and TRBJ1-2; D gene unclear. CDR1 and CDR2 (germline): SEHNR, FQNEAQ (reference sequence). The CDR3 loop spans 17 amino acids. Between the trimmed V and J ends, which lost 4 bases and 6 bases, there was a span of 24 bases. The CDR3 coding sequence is TGTGCCAGCAGCTCCCCCCTGGTCTTTCCACAGCTCGATGGCTACACCTTC. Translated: CASSSPLVFPQLDGYTF.

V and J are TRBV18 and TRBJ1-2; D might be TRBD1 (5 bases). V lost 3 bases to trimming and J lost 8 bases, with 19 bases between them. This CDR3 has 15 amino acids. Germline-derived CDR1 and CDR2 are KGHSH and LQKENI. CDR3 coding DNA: TGTGCCAGCTCACCCCAGGATGGGGCGGATGCAGGCTACACCTTC. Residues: CASSPQDGADAGYTF.

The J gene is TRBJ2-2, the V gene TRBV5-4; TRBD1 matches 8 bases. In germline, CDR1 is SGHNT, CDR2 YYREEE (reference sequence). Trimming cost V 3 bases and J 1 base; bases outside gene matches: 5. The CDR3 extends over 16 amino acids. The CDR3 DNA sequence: TGTGCCAGCAGCTCCGGACAGGGACTGAACACCGGGGAGCTGTTTTTT. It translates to CASSSGQGLNTGELFF. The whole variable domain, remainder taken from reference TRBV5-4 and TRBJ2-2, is ETGVTQSPTHLIKTRGQQVTLRCSSQSGHNTVSWYQQALGQGPQFIFQYYREEENGRGNFPPRFSGLQFPNYSSELNVNALELDDSALYLCASSSGQGLNTGELFFGEGSRLTVL.

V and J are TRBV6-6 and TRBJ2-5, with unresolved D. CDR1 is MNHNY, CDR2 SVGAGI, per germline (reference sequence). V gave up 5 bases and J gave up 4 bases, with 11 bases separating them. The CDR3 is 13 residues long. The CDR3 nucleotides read TGTGCCAGCAGTACGCCGAATAGAGAGACCCAGTACTTC. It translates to CASSTPNRETQYF.

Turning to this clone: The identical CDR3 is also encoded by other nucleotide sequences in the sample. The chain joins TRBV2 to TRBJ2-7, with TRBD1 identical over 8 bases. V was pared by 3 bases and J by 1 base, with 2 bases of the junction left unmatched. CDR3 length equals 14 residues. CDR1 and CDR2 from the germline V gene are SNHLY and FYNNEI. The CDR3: CASSDQGASYEQYV. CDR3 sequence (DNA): TGTGCCAGCAGTGACCAGGGGGCGTCCTACGAGCAGTACGTC.

The DNA of the CDR3 is TGTGCCAGCAGTGAAGACAGGGTGAGAGACGAGCAGTACTTC. This sequence encodes CASSEDRVRDEQYF. This chain links TRBV6-1 with TRBJ2-7; D may be TRBD1 (6 bases). The germline gives CDR1 MNHNS, CDR2 SASEGT. Trimming removed 1 base from V and 5 bases from J, with 12 bases in between. This CDR3 contains 14 residues.

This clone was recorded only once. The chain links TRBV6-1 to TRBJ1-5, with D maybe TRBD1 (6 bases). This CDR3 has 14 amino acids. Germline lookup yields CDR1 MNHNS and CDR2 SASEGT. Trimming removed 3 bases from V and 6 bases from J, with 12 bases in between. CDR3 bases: TGTGCCAGCAGTGAGGGGGGACAAGCTCAGCCCCAGCATTTT. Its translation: CASSEGGQAQPQHF.

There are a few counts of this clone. As DNA, the CDR3 is TGTGCCAGCAGCTTAGGGGAGAGCTATGGCTACACCTTC. The encoded protein is CASSLGESYGYTF. The chain links TRBV11-2 to TRBJ1-2, with D unresolved. The CDR3 extends over 13 amino acids. Germline CDR1 reads SGHAT; CDR2 reads FQNNGV. The V end was cut by 1 base, the J end by 4 bases, with 7 bases between.

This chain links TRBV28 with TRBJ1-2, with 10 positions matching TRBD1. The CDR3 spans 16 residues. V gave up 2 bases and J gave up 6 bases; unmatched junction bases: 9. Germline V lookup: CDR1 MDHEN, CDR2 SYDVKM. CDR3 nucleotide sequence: TGTGCCAGCAGTTTAATTGGGGACAGGGGTTTCGATGGCTACACCTTC. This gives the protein CASSLIGDRGFDGYTF.